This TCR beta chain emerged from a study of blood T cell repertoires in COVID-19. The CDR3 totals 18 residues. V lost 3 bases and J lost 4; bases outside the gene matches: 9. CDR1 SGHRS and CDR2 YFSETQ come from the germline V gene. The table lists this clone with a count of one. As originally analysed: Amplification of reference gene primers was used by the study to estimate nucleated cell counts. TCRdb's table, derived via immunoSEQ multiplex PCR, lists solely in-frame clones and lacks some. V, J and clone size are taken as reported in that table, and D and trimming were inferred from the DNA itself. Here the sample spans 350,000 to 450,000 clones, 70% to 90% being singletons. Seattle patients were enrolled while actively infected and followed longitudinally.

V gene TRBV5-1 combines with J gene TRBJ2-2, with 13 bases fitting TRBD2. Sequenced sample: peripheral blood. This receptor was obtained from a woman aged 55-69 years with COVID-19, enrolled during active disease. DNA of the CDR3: TGCGCCAGCAGCTCAAAATCCCGGACTAGCGGGGGCACCGGGGAGCTGTTTTTT. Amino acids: CASSSKSRTSGGTGELFF.